This passage covers 24 T cell receptor beta chains from one sample sequenced in a study of T-cell reconstitution after alpha-beta-depleted transplantation in children. A TCRbeta library incorporating unique molecular identifiers was prepared. TCRdb itself ran the PCR reads through MiXCR, one entry per CDR3 protein. Found here are fewer than 550,000 distinct CDR3 sequences, about 10% of them singletons; the top ten hold just over 2%. This specimen was PBMCs, taken before TCRalphabeta/CD19-depleted stem cell transplant. The receptors here all came from a child younger than 10 with inherited bone marrow failure, due to receive a stem cell transplant.

This clonotype came up a few times. The rearrangement uses TRBV4-1 and TRBJ2-7, with D perhaps matching TRBD1 (8 bases). From germline, CDR1 is MGHRA and CDR2 YSYEKL. The CDR3 is 16 amino acids. V was pared by 4 bases and J by 1 base, with 17 bases between. In DNA form, the CDR3 reads TGCGCCAGCAGCCGGACCGGACAGGGAGGGTCCTACGAGCAGTACTTC. This translates into CASSRTGQGGSYEQYF.

This clonotype was picked up many times. CDR3 sequence (DNA): TGTGCCAGCAGTTACCGGGAGGGGTACAATGAGCAGTTCTTC. It translates to CASSYREGYNEQFF. The rearrangement joins TRBV6-5 to TRBJ2-1; 8 bases are shared with TRBD2. V was pared by 2 bases and J by 4 bases, with 1 base of the junction left unmatched. Germline values: CDR1 MNHEY, CDR2 SVGAGI. The length of the CDR3 is 14 residues.

In its sample, this clonotype was seen once. This may arise from a read error, as a much more abundant clone is one base away. The chain combines TRBV4-3 with TRBJ1-1; D gene ambiguous. Germline values: CDR1 LGHNA, CDR2 YSLEER. Trimming pared 0 bases from V and 2 bases from J, leaving 13 bases between. CDR3 length: 16 residues. Here the CDR3 reads CASSQDLGPGNTEAFF. Written as DNA, the CDR3 is TGCGCCAGCAGCCAAGATCTTGGGCCGGGAAACACTGAAGCTTTCTTT.

This clonotype showed up just a few times. CDR3 amino acids: CASWEDMTFSFEQYF. The DNA for the CDR3 is TGTGCCAGCTGGGAGGACATGACCTTCTCTTTCGAGCAGTACTTC. The V gene is TRBV2, the J gene TRBJ2-7, with TRBD2 as a possible D gene (6 bases). Looked up from germline, CDR1 is SNHLY and CDR2 is FYNNEI. The germline V and J ends were trimmed by 8 bases and 6 bases, with 23 bases remaining between them. The CDR3 has 15 residues.

The chain couples TRBV6-5 to TRBJ2-7; D may be TRBD2 (5 bases). There are 15 residues in the CDR3. Trimming stripped 0 bases from V and 5 bases from J, with 14 bases between. Germline V gives CDR1 MNHEY, CDR2 SVGAGI. For the CDR3, the DNA is TGTGCCAGCAGTTACTCAAGGAGGTTCGCCCACGAGCAGTACTTC. Its protein is CASSYSRRFAHEQYF.

This clonotype appeared many times. The chain combines TRBV6-2 or TRBV6-3 with TRBJ2-1; either TRBD1 or TRBD2 may supply D (5 bases each). The V end lost 2 bases, the J end lost 2 bases, and 10 bases lay between the germline ends. Germline loops: CDR1 MNHEY, CDR2 SVGEGT. The CDR3 is made up of 15 amino acids. In nucleotides, the CDR3 is TGTGCCAGCAGTTACGTTGGGACCACCTACAATGAGCAGTTCTTC. Amino acids: CASSYVGTTYNEQFF.

Only a few counts were recorded for this clonotype. The rearrangement uses TRBV20-1 and TRBJ2-1; D gene uncertain. This CDR3 region has 12 residues. V was pared by 6 bases and J by 8 bases, with 14 bases between. Looked up from germline, CDR1 is DFQATT and CDR2 is SNEGSKA (reference sequence). The CDR3 DNA follows: TGCAGTGCCAGCCGTGTGATCCATGAGCAGTTCTTC. Amino acids: CSASRVIHEQFF.

In the case of this clonotype: A junction boundary mismatches the germline segment, possibly from a read error. The gene calls are TRBV25-1 and TRBJ1-1; TRBD1 might be the D (5 bases). The CDR3 sequence is 13 residues long. The germline CDR1 and CDR2 sequences are MGHDK and SYGVNS. The CDR3 sequence is CASSLGRGTLSFF. CDR3 sequence (DNA): TGTGCCAGCAGCCTTGGGCGGGGGACCTTATCATTTTTT.

The table lists this clonotype with a few counts. Mismatch with germline at one junction end may stem from a read error. The chain is built from TRBV24-1 and TRBJ2-2; 9 nucleotides align to TRBD1. This CDR3 comprises 16 residues. Germline V gives CDR1 KGHDR, CDR2 SFDVKD. The CDR3 here is CATDRGWKANAGELFF. The CDR3 coding sequence is TGTGCCACTGACAGGGGGTGGAAAGCGAACGCCGGGGAGCTGTTTTTT.

This clonotype was recorded at least ten times. The gene calls are TRBV4-3 and TRBJ2-1; 9 positions agree with TRBD2. This CDR3 is built from 16 residues. The germline gives CDR1 LGHNA, CDR2 YSLEER. V lost 4 bases, J lost 7 bases, and 11 bases stayed unmatched. This CDR3 is CASSPQLRLAGNEQFF. CDR3 DNA sequence: TGCGCCAGCAGCCCTCAACTGCGGCTAGCGGGAAATGAGCAGTTCTTC.

This clonotype was recorded many times. The chain carries TRBV29-1 and TRBJ2-3; D is tentatively TRBD1 or TRBD2 (5 bases each). Germline CDR1 SQVTM, CDR2 ANQGSEA. V lost 7 bases to trimming and J lost 7 bases, with 12 bases between them. CDR3 length: 11 residues. CDR3 in amino acids: CSAGLGNTQYF. CDR3 nucleotides: TGCAGCGCAGGGCTCGGGAATACGCAGTATTTT.

This clonotype occurred many times. The genes are TRBV20-1 and TRBJ2-1, with TRBD2 identical over 15 bases. V dropped 6 bases and J dropped 6; count of bases not matched to a gene: 6. The germline gives CDR1 DFQATT, CDR2 SNEGSKA (reference sequence). CDR3 length equals 15 residues. CDR3 amino acids: CSAPGLAGGFNEQFF. CDR3 bases: TGCAGTGCCCCGGGACTAGCGGGAGGTTTCAATGAGCAGTTCTTC.

Regarding this clonotype: A much larger clone lies one base from this, so it may be a read error. The chain uses TRBV28 and TRBJ1-4; no clear D gene. Germline V CDR1 and CDR2: MDHEN, SYDVKM. CDR3 length: 11 residues. V lost 7 bases, J lost 5 bases, and 5 bases lay in between. CDR3 DNA: TGTGCCAGCACCGAGAATGAAAAACTGTTTTTT. This translates into CASTENEKLFF.

This clonotype was recorded many times. One end of the junction varies from germline; a read error may be responsible. CDR3 sequence (DNA): TGCCTCACCGGTCCAGGTGGGAATGAGCAGTTCTTC. This encodes CLTGPGGNEQFF. The V gene is TRBV7-9, the J gene TRBJ2-1; D unresolved. The CDR3 has 12 amino acids. The germline V gene has CDR1 SEHNR and CDR2 FQNEAQ (reference sequence).

The chain couples TRBV19 to TRBJ2-3; D call uncertain. The CDR3 runs 13 residues. Per germline, CDR1 LNHDA and CDR2 SQIVND (reference sequence). The CDR3 sequence: CAIQLGPTDTQYF. In DNA form, the CDR3 reads TGTGCAATACAATTGGGTCCCACGGATACGCAGTATTTT. The full variable domain, in which reference TRBV19 and TRBJ2-3 provide the parts outside the CDR3, is DGGITQSPKYLFRKEGQNVTLSCEQNLNHDAMYWYRQDPGQGLRLIYYSQIVNDFQKGDIAEGYSVSREKKESFPLTVTSAQKNPTAFYLCAIQLGPTDTQYFGPGTRLTVL.

This clonotype was counted many times. CDR3 in DNA: TGTGCCAGCAGTTTAACCGCTTGGACTAGCGGCAACAATGAGCAGTTCTTC. It yields the protein CASSLTAWTSGNNEQFF. The chain carries TRBV27 and TRBJ2-1; the match to TRBD2 covers 10 bases. V lost 2 bases and J lost 5; bases outside the gene matches: 9. This CDR3 region has 17 residues. The germline gives CDR1 MNHEY, CDR2 SMNVEV (reference sequence).

This clonotype came up many times. The J gene is TRBJ2-5, the V gene TRBV5-1, with a tentative D call TRBD2 (6 bases). The V end lost 4 bases, the J end lost 1 base, and 14 bases lay between the germline ends. The CDR3 runs to 15 residues. Germline V gene data show CDR1 as SGHRS and CDR2 as YFSETQ. The chain's CDR3 is CASSPRDSLQETQYF. The CDR3 bases are TGCGCCAGCAGCCCCAGGGACTCGCTCCAAGAGACCCAGTACTTC.

A word on this clonotype: A read error is possible here, since a much larger clone lies one base away. V gene TRBV7-9 combines with J gene TRBJ2-1; TRBD2 aligns across 8 bases. V gave up 6 bases and J gave up 4 bases; unmatched junction bases: 11. The CDR3 has 16 residues. The V gene's germline CDR1 is SEHNR and CDR2 FQNEAQ (reference sequence). CDR3 in amino acids: CASRPSGSGRYNEQFF. The CDR3 coding sequence is TGTGCCAGCAGACCAAGCGGGAGTGGCCGTTACAATGAGCAGTTCTTC.

About this clonotype itself: This may arise from a read error, as a much more abundant clone is one base away. The chain joins TRBV27 to TRBJ1-5, with 7 nucleotides matching TRBD1. CDR3 size: 17 residues. Trimming removed 0 bases from V and 4 bases from J; junction bases left unmatched: 9. Germline V lookup: CDR1 MNHEY, CDR2 SMNVEV (reference sequence). The CDR3 sequence: CASSLSGRTGANQPQHF. The CDR3, as DNA: TGTGCCAGCAGTTTATCGGGAAGGACAGGTGCGAATCAGCCCCAGCATTTT.

About this clonotype itself: The junction shows a germline mismatch at one end, possibly a read error. The chain carries TRBV6-6 and TRBJ1-1, with 9 positions matching TRBD1. The CDR3 runs to 12 residues. CDR1 and CDR2 (germline): MNHNY, SVGAGI (reference sequence). The CDR3 region is CATSYVGQGPDF. CDR3 DNA: TGTGCCACCAGTTACGTGGGACAGGGTCCTGACTTT.

This clonotype was recorded many times. V usage is TRBV27 and J usage is TRBJ2-2; maybe TRBD2 (6 bases). CDR3 size: 19 residues. Trimming cost V 1 base and J 6 bases, with 24 bases left between them. Per the germline V gene, CDR1 is MNHEY and CDR2 is SMNVEV (reference sequence). The CDR3 coding sequence is TGTGCCAGCAGTTTATACCCTACAGCGGGCGGGTTTACAGCCGGGGAGCTGTTTTTT. It yields the protein CASSLYPTAGGFTAGELFF.

This clonotype was observed at least ten times. This rearrangement joins TRBV28 to TRBJ2-2; 10 bases agree with TRBD1. This CDR3 has 20 amino acids. Germline V gene data show CDR1 as MDHEN and CDR2 as SYDVKM. Losses at the gene ends were 6 bases for V and 2 bases for J; bases not matched to a gene: 18. CDR3 coding DNA: TGTGCCAGCAGCTTTTGGCCCTCGACAGGGGGCAACTCAAACACCGGGGAGCTGTTTTTT. Amino acid sequence: CASSFWPSTGGNSNTGELFF.

The chain uses TRBV10-3 and TRBJ2-7; tentatively, D is TRBD1 or TRBD2 (5 bases each). The CDR3 sequence is 13 residues long. Germline assignment: CDR1 ENHRY and CDR2 SYGVKD. Trimming shortened V by 3 bases and J by 3 bases, and 9 bases separated the two germline ends. CDR3 DNA sequence: TGTGCCATCAGTGATTGGGACGGCTACGAGCAGTACTTC. Amino acid sequence: CAISDWDGYEQYF.

The chain carries TRBV7-6 and TRBJ2-1, with TRBD2 identical over 11 bases. The V segment lost 1 base and the J segment 13 bases; nucleotides outside the gene matches: 9. This CDR3 spans 15 amino acids. The germline V gene encodes CDR1 SGHVS and CDR2 FNYEAQ. CDR3 sequence: CASSLGVAGGPNQFF. The CDR3 nucleotides read TGTGCCAGCAGCTTAGGGGTAGCGGGAGGGCCTAACCAGTTCTTC.